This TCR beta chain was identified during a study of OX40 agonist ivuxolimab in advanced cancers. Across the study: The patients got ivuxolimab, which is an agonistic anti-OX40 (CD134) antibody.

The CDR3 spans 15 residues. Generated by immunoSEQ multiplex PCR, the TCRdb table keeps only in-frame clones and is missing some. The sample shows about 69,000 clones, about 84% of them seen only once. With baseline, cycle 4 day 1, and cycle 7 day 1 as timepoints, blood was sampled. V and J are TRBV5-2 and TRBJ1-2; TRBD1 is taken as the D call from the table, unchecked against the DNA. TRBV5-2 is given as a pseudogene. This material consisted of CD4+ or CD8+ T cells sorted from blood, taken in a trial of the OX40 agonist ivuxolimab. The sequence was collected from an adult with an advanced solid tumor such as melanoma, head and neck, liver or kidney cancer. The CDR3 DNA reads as TGCGCCAGCAGGCTAGTCACAGGGAATAACTATGGCTACACCTTC. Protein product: CASRLVTGNNYGYTF.